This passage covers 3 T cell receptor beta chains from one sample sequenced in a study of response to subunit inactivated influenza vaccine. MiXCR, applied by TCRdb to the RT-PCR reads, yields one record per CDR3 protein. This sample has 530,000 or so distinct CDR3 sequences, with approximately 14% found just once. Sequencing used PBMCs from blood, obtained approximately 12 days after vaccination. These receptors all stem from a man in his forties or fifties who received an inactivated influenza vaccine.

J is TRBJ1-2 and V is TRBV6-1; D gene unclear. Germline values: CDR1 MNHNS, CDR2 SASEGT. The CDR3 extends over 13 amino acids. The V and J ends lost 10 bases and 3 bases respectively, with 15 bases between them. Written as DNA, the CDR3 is TGTGCCACCAGGTTCGGGGAGGACTATGGCTACACCTTC. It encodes CATRFGEDYGYTF.

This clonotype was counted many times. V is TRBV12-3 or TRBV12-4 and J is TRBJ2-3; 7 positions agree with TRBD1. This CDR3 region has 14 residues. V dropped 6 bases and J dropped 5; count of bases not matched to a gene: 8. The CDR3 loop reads CASSDTGAEDTQYF. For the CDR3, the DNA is TGTGCCAGCAGCGATACAGGGGCTGAAGATACGCAGTATTTT.

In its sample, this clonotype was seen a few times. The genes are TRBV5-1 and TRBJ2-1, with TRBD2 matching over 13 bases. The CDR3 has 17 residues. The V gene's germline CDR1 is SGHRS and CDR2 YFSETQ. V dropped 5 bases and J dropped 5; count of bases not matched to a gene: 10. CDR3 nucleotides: TGCGCCAGCAGGCCCGGACTAGCGGGAGCACACCACAATGAGCAGTTCTTC. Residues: CASRPGLAGAHHNEQFF.